This T cell receptor (beta chain) was observed in a study of shared clonotypes between healthy human individuals. Profiling relied on immunoSEQ multiplex PCR, and the TCRdb table lists in-frame clones only, not all of them. The profile shows about 820,000 clones, 80% to 95% of them singletons. The CDR3 covers 16 residues. V dropped 0 bases and J dropped 4; count of bases not matched to a gene: 7. Germline V gives CDR1 SGHTA, CDR2 FQGTGA. Selected positively for CCR7 and CD45RO-negative, naive CD8 cells excluded terminally differentiated effector memory CD45RA+ cells. This clonotype was sampled from a man aged 25 to 45 in good health. Input material: naive CD8+ T cells sorted from blood. The chain carries TRBV7-3 and TRBJ2-3, with 7 bases aligning to TRBD1. The CDR3 region is CASSLTLGGRADTQYF. The CDR3 DNA is TGTGCCAGCAGCTTAACTCTAGGGGGCCGCGCAGATACGCAGTATTTT.